The 29 T cell receptor beta chains in this list originate from one sample, sequenced in a study of regulatory T cells in long-lasting Graves disease. Stated time point: persistent/refractory GD, antithyroid drugs over 5 years with positive TRAb. Scientists built the TCR library using RNA that was extracted from PBMCs. Building of the TCR beta libraries involved iRepertoire HTBI primers and Arm-PCR of CDR3 regions. TCRdb called the multiplex PCR reads again in MiXCR, with one record for every CDR3 protein. Of about 470,000 distinct CDR3 sequences listed, around a fifth are singletons. The sequencing used peripheral blood mononuclear cells (PBMCs), collected when the disease was refractory, from a patient treated with antithyroid drugs. Receptors were obtained from a female donor with Graves disease.

The rearrangement links TRBV9 to TRBJ2-5, with unresolved D. Trimming removed 0 bases from V and 0 bases from J, with 6 bases in between. This CDR3 has 14 residues. Germline V gives CDR1 SGDLS, CDR2 YYNGEE. CDR3 nucleotide sequence: TGTGCCAGCAGCGTAGGTACACACCAAGAGACCCAGTACTTC. It codes for CASSVGTHQETQYF. The variable domain in full, completed from reference TRBV9 and TRBJ2-5, reads DSGVTQTPKHLITATGQRVTLRCSPRSGDLSVYWYQQSLDQGLQFLIQYYNGEERAKGNILERFSAQQFPDLHSELNLSSLELGDSALYFCASSVGTHQETQYFGPGTRLLVL.

A remark on this clonotype: A much larger clone differs by one base, so this may be a read error. CDR3 DNA sequence: TGTGCCAGCAGCCCGTTGGACAGTAGGGGGTACGAGCGGTACTTC. Translation gives CASSPLDSRGYERYF. The chain carries TRBV27 and TRBJ2-7; possible D gene TRBD1, 6 bases. The CDR3 is 15 residues long. In germline, CDR1 is MNHEY, CDR2 SMNVEV (reference sequence).

The rearrangement joins TRBV12-3 or TRBV12-4 to TRBJ2-7, with 8 bases fitting TRBD2. J was trimmed by 2 bases and V by 7 bases; bases with no gene match: 7. The length of the CDR3 is 14 residues. CDR3 sequence: CASNLAGIAYEQYF. CDR3 DNA: TGTGCCAGCAACTTAGCGGGGATAGCCTACGAGCAGTACTTC.

This clonotype was picked up a small number of times. This chain joins TRBV6-1 and TRBJ1-6; 9 bases map to TRBD1. CDR3 size: 14 residues. Germline V lookup: CDR1 MNHNS, CDR2 SASEGT. V trimming: 6 bases; J trimming: 7 bases; junction bases outside the gene matches: 4. The chain's CDR3 is CASRPGQGNSPLHF. In DNA, the CDR3 is TGTGCCAGCAGGCCCGGACAGGGGAATTCACCCCTCCACTTT.

V is TRBV5-4 and J is TRBJ2-7; 16 nucleotides line up with TRBD2. The CDR3 is made up of 16 amino acids. The germline CDR1 and CDR2 sequences are SGHNT and YYREEE (reference sequence). V lost 4 bases to trimming and J lost 4 bases; unmatched junction nucleotides: 5. In DNA form, the CDR3 reads TGTGCCAGCAGCCCTGGGGGACTAGCGGGAGGGTACGAGCAGTACTTC. It codes for CASSPGGLAGGYEQYF.

This chain uses TRBV28 with TRBJ2-7, with 11 bases aligning to TRBD2. The length of the CDR3 is 15 residues. V lost 7 bases to trimming and J lost 6 bases; unmatched junction nucleotides: 11. Germline CDR1 is MDHEN and CDR2 is SYDVKM. This CDR3 reads CASTTSGSGLGEQYF. CDR3 sequence (DNA): TGTGCCAGCACCACTAGCGGGAGCGGCTTAGGCGAGCAGTACTTC.

This rearrangement joins TRBV5-1 to TRBJ1-2; 9 nucleotides align to TRBD1. The CDR3 is 14 amino acids. Germline V gene data show CDR1 as SGHRS and CDR2 as YFSETQ. The V gene end was trimmed by 4 bases and the J gene end by 8 bases; junction bases not matched to a gene: 9. CDR3 DNA: TGCGCCAGCAGCAGGACAGGGGAATGGAGCGGCTACACCTTC. Protein product: CASSRTGEWSGYTF.

This clonotype was detected many times. The rearrangement joins TRBV11-2 to TRBJ2-7; D remains unclear. The CDR3 contains 14 residues. Germline lookup yields CDR1 SGHAT and CDR2 FQNNGV. The V end lost 5 bases, the J end lost 2 bases, and 13 bases lay between the germline ends. For the CDR3, the DNA is TGTGCCAGCAGCCCGCCAGAAGGAGCCTACGAGCAGTACTTC. Its protein is CASSPPEGAYEQYF.

The gene calls are TRBV14 and TRBJ1-1; tentative D call: TRBD1 (6 bases). CDR1 and CDR2 (germline): SGHDN, FVKESK. V lost 0 bases, J lost 0 bases, and 14 bases lay in between. There are 17 residues in the CDR3. CDR3 in DNA: TGTGCCAGCAGCCAAGACGGTTGGGGGCTTATGAACACTGAAGCTTTCTTT. Protein: CASSQDGWGLMNTEAFF.

The chain carries TRBV6-1 and TRBJ1-1, with D perhaps TRBD1 (6 bases). CDR3 size: 15 residues. V gave up 4 bases and J gave up 2 bases, with 14 bases separating them. Germline V CDR1 and CDR2: MNHNS, SASEGT. CDR3 in amino acids: CASSAIEGVNTEAFF. CDR3 DNA: TGTGCCAGCAGTGCTATCGAGGGGGTCAACACTGAAGCTTTCTTT.

This clonotype has a handful of counts. The chain links TRBV29-1 to TRBJ2-2; TRBD2 matches 9 bases. Germline values: CDR1 SQVTM, CDR2 ANQGSEA. V lost 0 bases, J lost 5 bases, and 4 bases stayed unmatched. The CDR3 is 15 residues long. CDR3 bases: TGCAGCGTTGAAGACCCAACTAGCGGGACCGGGGAGCTGTTTTTT. Its protein is CSVEDPTSGTGELFF.

This clonotype has ten or more counts. This chain links TRBV6-5 with TRBJ2-5; 10 nucleotides line up with TRBD2. From germline, CDR1 is MNHEY and CDR2 SVGAGI. This CDR3 contains 14 residues. V was pared by 4 bases and J by 5 bases, with 4 bases of the junction left unmatched. For the CDR3, the DNA is TGTGCCAGCAGTTGGGGACTAGCGACGGAGACCCAGTACTTC. This translates into CASSWGLATETQYF.

This clonotype was counted ten times or more. This rearrangement joins TRBV2 to TRBJ2-5; D is tentatively TRBD1 or TRBD2 (5 bases each). The CDR3 consists of 14 residues. The germline V gene has CDR1 SNHLY and CDR2 FYNNEI. V was pared by 3 bases and J by 5 bases, with 13 bases between. In DNA, the CDR3 is TGTGCCAGCAGTGAGGAGGCCTGGGGGGAGACCCAGTACTTC. Its protein is CASSEEAWGETQYF.

This clonotype was seen at least ten times. J is TRBJ2-5 and V is TRBV24-1; D remains ambiguous. The germline V gene encodes CDR1 KGHDR and CDR2 SFDVKD. V gave up 0 bases and J gave up 3 bases, with 7 bases separating them. The CDR3 loop spans 14 amino acids. The CDR3 region has the DNA TGTGCCACCAGTGATTTGCTCAGCGAAGAGACCCAGTACTTC. Translating gives CATSDLLSEETQYF.

In its sample, this clonotype was seen many times. The genes are TRBV24-1 and TRBJ2-4; either TRBD1 or TRBD2 may supply D (5 bases each). Trimming stripped 6 bases from V and 3 bases from J, with 14 bases between. Germline values: CDR1 KGHDR, CDR2 SFDVKD. CDR3 length equals 15 residues. The CDR3 region is CATSHSRDDKNIQYF. CDR3 nucleotide sequence: TGTGCCACCAGTCACAGCCGGGACGACAAAAACATTCAGTACTTC.

The chain employs TRBV7-8 and TRBJ2-1; TRBD2 agrees at 15 bases. The trim removed 4 bases at V and 3 bases at J, leaving 7 bases unmatched. This CDR3 region has 18 residues. Germline CDR1 and CDR2: SGHVS and FQNEAQ. CDR3 in amino acids: CASSSGLAGGVFYNEQFF. Here the CDR3 DNA reads TGTGCCAGCAGCTCGGGACTAGCGGGAGGCGTCTTCTACAATGAGCAGTTCTTC.

A word on this clonotype: A much bigger clone sits one base away, suggesting this may be a read error. The chain joins TRBV11-2 to TRBJ1-2; 9 bases match TRBD1. CDR3 length: 14 residues. Germline V gene lookup returns CDR1 SGHAT and CDR2 FQNNGV. The CDR3 is CAGSHGTGGNGYTF. In DNA form, the CDR3 reads TGTGCCGGCAGCCATGGTACAGGGGGCAATGGCTACACCTTC.

This clonotype was observed many times. The genes are TRBV27 and TRBJ2-5, with TRBD1 matching 9 bases. CDR3 length: 17 residues. V dropped 5 bases and J dropped 5; count of bases not matched to a gene: 15. CDR1 MNHEY and CDR2 SMNVEV come from the germline V gene (reference sequence). The CDR3 bases are TGTGCCAGCAGTGAGACAGGGGGGTTCATCCGACGGGAGACCCAGTACTTC. Its translation: CASSETGGFIRRETQYF.

Comment on this clonotype: A much larger clone is a single base away; this may be a read error. V is TRBV12-3 or TRBV12-4 and J is TRBJ1-2; 8 nucleotides agree with TRBD1. This CDR3 contains 14 residues. V gave up 6 bases and J gave up 5 bases; unmatched junction bases: 8. The CDR3 here is CASRVQGGGYGYTF. CDR3 sequence (DNA): TGTGCCAGCAGAGTACAGGGGGGAGGGTATGGCTACACCTTC.

This clonotype occurred many times. This chain joins TRBV28 and TRBJ2-2; D might be TRBD1 or TRBD2, each matching 5 bases. The CDR3 spans 13 residues. Germline V gene lookup returns CDR1 MDHEN and CDR2 SYDVKM. V gave up 8 bases and J gave up 6 bases, with 13 bases separating them. The CDR3 bases are TGTGCCAGCCGAGTCCAGGGAGCCGGGGAGCTGTTTTTT. The encoded protein is CASRVQGAGELFF.

The table lists this clonotype with many counts. The V and J genes are TRBV24-1 and TRBJ1-5; tentatively, D is TRBD1 (5 bases). The germline gives CDR1 KGHDR, CDR2 SFDVKD. The CDR3 spans 13 residues. Trimming stripped 7 bases from V and 9 bases from J, with 15 bases between. CDR3 protein: CATSHGTARPQHF. CDR3 coding DNA: TGTGCCACCAGCCACGGGACGGCAAGGCCCCAGCATTTT.

This chain uses TRBV16 with TRBJ1-2; no definite D call. Germline assignment: CDR1 KGHSY and CDR2 FQNENV. Trimming removed 1 base at V and 5 bases at J, with 8 bases between. The CDR3 extends over 13 amino acids. CDR3 bases: TGTGCCAGCAGCCAATTCCAGACTTATGGCTACACCTTC. It encodes CASSQFQTYGYTF.

In the case of this clonotype: The junction departs from germline at one end; a sequencing error may be responsible. This chain links TRBV6-9 with TRBJ1-1; a possible D gene is TRBD1 (5 bases). Per germline, CDR1 MNHGY and CDR2 SVAAGI. CDR3 length: 12 residues. Here the CDR3 reads CASGYGGNEAFF. CDR3 coding DNA: TGTGCCAGCGGTTACGGGGGAAACGAAGCTTTCTTT.

This clonotype was recorded at least ten times. This chain uses TRBV27 with TRBJ1-5, with D unclear. The CDR3 spans 15 residues. The germline V gene has CDR1 MNHEY and CDR2 SMNVEV (reference sequence). V was pared by 2 bases and J by 1 base, with 9 bases between. This CDR3 reads CASSLAIGSNQPQHF. For the CDR3, the DNA is TGTGCCAGCAGTTTAGCAATCGGGAGCAATCAGCCCCAGCATTTT.

This clonotype has only a few counts. This sequence joins TRBV2 and TRBJ1-6; D gene unclear. Germline-derived CDR1 and CDR2 are SNHLY and FYNNEI. The length of the CDR3 is 15 residues. V lost 6 bases, J lost 6 bases, and 15 bases lay in between. CDR3 protein: CASSPGPYFNSPLHF. The CDR3 bases are TGTGCCAGCAGCCCAGGCCCCTATTTTAATTCACCCCTCCACTTT.

This clonotype occurred many times. The chain has TRBV28 and TRBJ1-1; D remains unclear. The V gene's germline CDR1 is MDHEN and CDR2 SYDVKM. The CDR3 totals 15 residues. Deletions cut 5 bases from V and 4 bases from J, with 17 bases between. CDR3 sequence (DNA): TGTGCCAGCAGTCCGTCGTTGGGTTGGGGCACTGAAGCTTTCTTT. Its protein is CASSPSLGWGTEAFF. The full variable domain, completed using reference TRBV28 and TRBJ1-1, is DVKVTQSSRYLVKRTGEKVFLECVQDMDHENMFWYRQDPGLGLRLIYFSYDVKMKEKGDIPEGYSVSREKKERFSLILESASTNQTSMYLCASSPSLGWGTEAFFGQGTRLTVV.

This clonotype was detected ten times or more. The rearrangement joins TRBV12-3 or TRBV12-4 to TRBJ2-5, with 8 bases fitting TRBD2. The CDR3 has 13 residues. The ends lost 8 bases at V and 5 bases at J; junction bases unmatched: 7. Here the CDR3 reads CASGGGRWETQYF. The CDR3 DNA reads as TGTGCCAGCGGCGGGGGGCGTTGGGAGACCCAGTACTTC.

This clonotype was seen only a few times. One junction end does not reproduce the germline sequence, and a read error may be involved. The chain couples TRBV20-1 to TRBJ2-3; D not certain. Germline CDR1 DFQATT, CDR2 SNEGSKA (reference sequence). The CDR3 sequence is 14 residues long. This CDR3 reads CSARGAFAGDTQYF. DNA for the CDR3: TGCAGTGCCAGAGGAGCGTTTGCTGGAGATACGCAGTATTTT.

The table lists this clonotype with a few counts. This chain connects TRBV28 to TRBJ1-1; 7 nucleotides align to TRBD1. The CDR3 contains 14 residues. CDR1 and CDR2 (germline): MDHEN, SYDVKM. Trimming took 3 bases from V and 6 from J; bases not matched to a gene: 7. Here the CDR3 reads CASSFRGGRAEAFF. CDR3 coding DNA: TGTGCCAGCAGTTTCAGAGGGGGCCGAGCTGAAGCTTTCTTT. Using reference TRBV28 and TRBJ1-1 for the parts outside the CDR3, the full variable domain is DVKVTQSSRYLVKRTGEKVFLECVQDMDHENMFWYRQDPGLGLRLIYFSYDVKMKEKGDIPEGYSVSREKKERFSLILESASTNQTSMYLCASSFRGGRAEAFFGQGTRLTVV.